Presented here are 29 T cell receptor beta chains from one specimen sequenced in a study of CD8 T cells in ankylosing spondylitis (dated by TCRdb to 2016 to 2017). Results the study describes overall, beyond this receptor: A TCR beta motif made up of eight highly homologous amino acid variants appeared to be characteristic of blood from ankylosing spondylitis patients.

The method behind the library was 5' RACE. Sequencing used an Illumina HiSeq 2500. TCRdb reanalyzed the raw reads on its own, using fastp at Q25 for trimming and MiXCR for clone calling, and kept in-frame beta chains. Rows with a matching CDR3 protein are joined into one entry that keeps the most common DNA and genes. The sample has 700,000 or so distinct CDR3 sequences on record, around 20% of them singletons. Jointly, the top ten make up around a fifth of the sample. These TCRs' antigens remain unknown. The sequenced sample consisted of blood, either unsorted or a sorted T cell fraction (not recorded which). The receptors originated from a male donor with ankylosing spondylitis.

This clonotype was observed a single time. The DNA of the CDR3 is TGTGCCAGCAGCCGCGGACAGCCTAGCACAGATACGCAGTATTTT. It is translated as CASSRGQPSTDTQYF. The J gene is TRBJ2-3, the V gene TRBV3-1, with TRBD1 as a possible D gene (6 bases). The V and J ends lost 4 bases and 0 bases respectively, with 11 bases between them. The CDR3 spans 15 residues. The germline V gene has CDR1 LGHDT and CDR2 YNNKEL (reference sequence).

In this sample, this clonotype turned up a few times. The rearrangement joins TRBV5-1 to TRBJ1-6; a possible D gene is TRBD1 (6 bases). The CDR3 contains 15 residues. The V and J ends lost 1 base and 7 bases respectively, with 12 bases between them. CDR1 and CDR2 (germline): SGHRS, YFSETQ. CDR3 sequence: CASSLRSGVNSPLHF. For the CDR3, the DNA is TGCGCCAGCAGCTTGCGGTCAGGGGTAAATTCACCCCTCCACTTT.

This clonotype was seen repeatedly, ten times or more. V and J are TRBV5-1 and TRBJ2-1, with a weak D call TRBD1 (6 bases). CDR1 and CDR2 (germline): SGHRS, YFSETQ. The V and J ends lost 6 bases and 3 bases respectively, with 16 bases between them. The length of the CDR3 is 15 residues. The CDR3 nucleotides are TGCGCCAGCACCCAGGCAGGGGTGGTCTACAATGAGCAGTTCTTC. It encodes CASTQAGVVYNEQFF.

This clonotype was found a few times. CDR3: CASSQTRAPETQYF. CDR3 coding DNA: TGTGCCAGCAGCCAGACACGAGCCCCAGAGACCCAGTACTTC. The chain uses TRBV7-9 and TRBJ2-5; unclear D gene. The CDR3 is made up of 14 amino acids. CDR1 is SEHNR, CDR2 FQNEAQ, per germline (reference sequence). V was shortened by 5 bases and J by 4 bases, with 14 bases between the two germline ends.

The gene calls are TRBV29-1 and TRBJ2-3, with 13 nucleotides matching TRBD2. With 6 bases clipped from V and 4 bases from J, the junction kept 16 bases outside the gene matches. Germline V gives CDR1 SQVTM, CDR2 ANQGSEA. This CDR3 spans 18 amino acids. The CDR3 DNA reads TGCAGCGTCTATCTTGTAGGACTAGCGGGAGCGAGGGCAGATACGCAGTATTTT. Its translation: CSVYLVGLAGARADTQYF.

This clonotype was seen only a few times. V and J are TRBV7-9 and TRBJ1-2; TRBD1 agrees at 7 bases. Trimming removed 4 bases from V and 2 bases from J; junction bases left unmatched: 7. CDR3 length equals 15 residues. Germline CDR1 reads SEHNR; CDR2 reads FQNEAQ (reference sequence). Written as DNA, the CDR3 is TGTGCCAGCAGCTCGAGGACAGGAGAGAACTATGGCTACACCTTC. Protein sequence: CASSSRTGENYGYTF.

This clonotype has a handful of counts. CDR3 bases: TGTGCCAGCACACAGGCTCACTCCTATAATTCACCCCTCCACTTT. As protein: CASTQAHSYNSPLHF. The chain combines TRBV6-2 or TRBV6-3 with TRBJ1-6; D might be TRBD1 (5 bases). This CDR3 has 15 residues. Trimming shortened V by 7 bases and J by 0 bases, and 10 bases separated the two germline ends. Per germline, CDR1 MNHEY and CDR2 SVGEGT.

The chain is built from TRBV6-1 and TRBJ1-5; D possibly corresponds to TRBD1 (6 bases). Trimming removed 6 bases from V and 4 bases from J, with 19 bases in between. CDR3 length equals 16 residues. The germline V gene encodes CDR1 MNHNS and CDR2 SASEGT. As DNA, the CDR3 is TGTGCCAGCAGAGCCCGGGACACTTCGGGAAATCAGCCCCAGCATTTT. Amino acid sequence: CASRARDTSGNQPQHF.

This clonotype was detected a few times. The gene calls are TRBV11-2 and TRBJ1-3; tentative D call: TRBD1 (6 bases). This CDR3 has 18 amino acids. V lost 0 bases, J lost 0 bases, and 15 bases lay in between. From germline, CDR1 is SGHAT and CDR2 FQNNGV. CDR3 sequence (DNA): TGTGCCAGCAGCTTAGAAAAGTACGCAGGGGACTCTGGAAACACCATATATTTT. This sequence encodes CASSLEKYAGDSGNTIYF.

The chain uses TRBV20-1 and TRBJ2-5; 8 nucleotides match TRBD2. With V trimmed by 5 bases and J by 2 bases, 7 bases remained unmatched. The CDR3 covers 14 residues. Germline CDR1 reads DFQATT; CDR2 reads SNEGSKA (reference sequence). The CDR3 DNA follows: TGCAGTGCTCCTCGGGGGGGTGGGCAAGAGACCCAGTACTTC. Its protein product is CSAPRGGGQETQYF.

This clonotype was found a few times. The J gene is TRBJ1-1, the V gene TRBV12-3 or TRBV12-4, with 9 bases matching TRBD1. This CDR3 contains 14 residues. With V trimmed by 7 bases and J by 6 bases, 9 bases remained unmatched. For the CDR3, the DNA is TGTGCCAGCAACAAACAGGGGGCGGCCGCTGAAGCTTTCTTT. Its translation is CASNKQGAAAEAFF.

This clonotype came up a few times. The CDR3 nucleotides read TGCGCCAGCAGCTTGGAGGGGACAGGGAGAAACACCATATATTTT. Its translation is CASSLEGTGRNTIYF. The chain combines TRBV5-1 with TRBJ1-3; TRBD1 matches at 9 bases. Losses at the gene ends were 0 bases for V and 5 bases for J; bases not matched to a gene: 3. The CDR3 covers 15 residues. Looked up from germline, CDR1 is SGHRS and CDR2 is YFSETQ.

This clonotype was observed many times. The chain carries TRBV12-3 or TRBV12-4 and TRBJ1-3; D is undetermined. Trimming removed 6 bases at V and 0 bases at J, with 15 bases between. CDR3 size: 16 residues. The CDR3 DNA follows: TGTGCCAGCAGGCTATCCGGGCAATACTCTGGAAACACCATATATTTT. Amino acids: CASRLSGQYSGNTIYF.

CDR3 sequence: CSVKGKSHTEAFF. As DNA, the CDR3 is TGCAGCGTTAAAGGAAAGAGTCACACTGAAGCTTTCTTT. The V gene is TRBV29-1, the J gene TRBJ1-1, with D hard to call. This CDR3 is 13 amino acids long. Between the trimmed V and J ends, which lost 5 bases and 3 bases, there was a span of 13 bases. Per germline, CDR1 SQVTM and CDR2 ANQGSEA.

This clonotype was found a few times. This chain connects TRBV5-1 to TRBJ2-1, with 13 bases that match TRBD2. CDR3 size: 16 residues. Germline loops: CDR1 SGHRS, CDR2 YFSETQ. The ends lost 1 base at V and 12 bases at J; junction bases unmatched: 10. The CDR3 reads CASSLYGLTSGGPQFF. The DNA of the CDR3 is TGCGCCAGCAGCTTGTATGGGCTGACTAGCGGGGGGCCGCAGTTCTTC.

This chain joins TRBV21-1 and TRBJ1-3; TRBD1, the table's D call, was not compared with the DNA. TRBV21-1 is designated a pseudogene. This CDR3 has 18 amino acids. The CDR3 DNA reads TGTGCCAGCAGCTACCATAAAAGGGAGAGGACAGGGGGAAACACCATATATTTT. This gives the protein CASSYHKRERTGGNTIYF.

V and J are TRBV6-2 or TRBV6-3 and TRBJ2-7; 13 bases are a match to TRBD2. The germline gives CDR1 MNHEY, CDR2 SVGEGT. The ends lost 6 bases at V and 4 bases at J; junction bases unmatched: 9. This CDR3 is 16 amino acids long. The CDR3 loop is CASSPGLAGVGYEQYF. CDR3 sequence (DNA): TGTGCCAGCAGCCCAGGACTAGCGGGAGTCGGTTACGAGCAGTACTTC.

The chain links TRBV6-5 to TRBJ2-7; D might be TRBD1 (6 bases). In germline, CDR1 is MNHEY, CDR2 SVGAGI. The CDR3 length is 12 residues. Trimming took 7 bases from V and 2 from J, leaving 9 bases between them. The CDR3 reads CASKQGPYEQYF. The CDR3 nucleotides are TGTGCCAGCAAACAGGGCCCCTACGAGCAGTACTTC.

This clonotype was detected only a few times. The DNA for the CDR3 is TGTGCCAGCAGCCCTACTCGGATGGCCAATGAGCAGTTCTTC. This gives the protein CASSPTRMANEQFF. V is TRBV7-9 and J is TRBJ2-1; D remains ambiguous. V lost 5 bases, J lost 6 bases, and 14 bases lay in between. This CDR3 is built from 14 residues. Germline V gives CDR1 SEHNR, CDR2 FQNEAQ (reference sequence).

This chain connects TRBV6-2 or TRBV6-3 to TRBJ2-7, with TRBD2 identical over 8 bases. V shed 3 bases and J 1 base; nucleotides not matched to a gene: 8. The CDR3 length is 16 residues. The germline CDR1 and CDR2 sequences are MNHEY and SVGEGT. Written as DNA, the CDR3 is TGTGCCAGCAGTTATACCCGGGGGGGATGGTCCTACGAGCAGTACTTC. Protein: CASSYTRGGWSYEQYF.

This chain links TRBV7-2 with TRBJ2-7; D is possibly TRBD1 or TRBD2 (6 bases each). The CDR3 is 14 residues long. Between the trimmed V and J ends, which lost 6 bases and 4 bases, there was a span of 16 bases. Germline values: CDR1 SGHTA, CDR2 FQGNSA. The CDR3 sequence is CASRKGGSGYEQYF. CDR3 in DNA: TGTGCCAGCAGAAAAGGGGGTAGCGGTTACGAGCAGTACTTC.

The V call is TRBV18, the J call TRBJ2-1, with 11 positions matching TRBD1. Germline values: CDR1 KGHSH, CDR2 LQKENI. V gave up 3 bases and J gave up 9 bases; unmatched junction bases: 4. CDR3 length equals 14 residues. The CDR3, as DNA: TGTGCCAGCTCACCCGGGACAGGGGGGATTGAGCAGTTCTTC. The encoded protein is CASSPGTGGIEQFF. Full variable domain (missing parts from reference TRBV18 and TRBJ2-1): NAGVMQNPRHLVRRRGQEARLRCSPMKGHSHVYWYRQLPEEGLKFMVYLQKENIIDESGMPKERFSAEFPKEGPSILRIQQVVRGDSAAYFCASSPGTGGIEQFFGPGTRLTVL.

J is TRBJ2-7 and V is TRBV11-2, with 7 positions matching TRBD2. This CDR3 region has 17 residues. CDR1 and CDR2 from the germline V gene are SGHAT and FQNNGV. The J segment lost 1 base and the V segment lost 6 bases, leaving 15 bases of the junction unmatched. This chain's CDR3 is CASSVRVGAGVSYEQYF. The CDR3 DNA sequence: TGTGCCAGCAGTGTACGTGTAGGGGCGGGAGTTTCCTACGAGCAGTACTTC.

The chain recombines TRBV7-8 with TRBJ2-5, with TRBD2 matching over 9 bases. Germline CDR1 and CDR2: SGHVS and FQNEAQ. The CDR3 loop spans 16 amino acids. V trimming: 5 bases; J trimming: 1 base; junction bases outside the gene matches: 8. CDR3 sequence (DNA): TGTGCCAGCAGCACCTCGGGCGGGAGGGTCCAAGAGACCCAGTACTTC. This codes for CASSTSGGRVQETQYF.

The CDR3 region is CSARQGAPRSSYNEQFF. The CDR3 bases are TGCAGTGCTAGACAGGGCGCCCCAAGAAGCTCCTACAATGAGCAGTTCTTC. The chain carries TRBV20-1 and TRBJ2-1, with a tentative D call TRBD1 (5 bases). V shed 2 bases and J shed 0 bases, with 17 bases lying between them. The length of the CDR3 is 17 residues. Germline CDR1 is DFQATT and CDR2 is SNEGSKA (reference sequence).

V usage is TRBV4-2 and J usage is TRBJ2-5, with D perhaps assigned TRBD1 or TRBD2 (7 bases each). Germline V gene lookup returns CDR1 LGHNA and CDR2 YNFKEQ. The V end lost 3 bases, the J end lost 3 bases, and 20 bases lay between the germline ends. This CDR3 has 17 amino acids. The DNA for the CDR3 is TGTGCCAGCAGCCAGGAGGGAGGGGGCACGAAGAAAGAGACCCAGTACTTC. Its translation: CASSQEGGGTKKETQYF.

V and J are TRBV11-2 and TRBJ1-1; a possible D gene is TRBD1 (5 bases). This CDR3 spans 14 amino acids. V was trimmed by 2 bases and J by 4 bases, leaving 11 bases between them. The germline V gene has CDR1 SGHAT and CDR2 FQNNGV. The CDR3 nucleotides are TGTGCCAGCAGCTTAAGGGAAGGGGTCACTGAAGCTTTCTTT. This gives the protein CASSLREGVTEAFF.

As DNA, the CDR3 is TGCGCCAGCAGCATGGGACAGGGATCTATTAGTGGCTACACCTTC. Translating it yields CASSMGQGSISGYTF. The chain is built from TRBV5-1 and TRBJ1-2, with 9 bases that match TRBD1. This CDR3 is 15 amino acids long. Germline V lookup: CDR1 SGHRS, CDR2 YFSETQ. V lost 4 bases, J lost 7 bases, and 11 bases stayed unmatched.

This clonotype was seen only a few times. CDR3 in amino acids: CASSTRANTEAFF. The CDR3 nucleotides are TGTGCCAGCAGCACGCGAGCGAACACTGAAGCTTTCTTT. The chain couples TRBV7-6 to TRBJ1-1; D is unresolved. The CDR3 sequence is 13 residues long. Per germline, CDR1 SGHVS and CDR2 FNYEAQ. V was shortened by 5 bases and J by 1 base, with 8 bases between the two germline ends.